Below, 16 T cell receptor beta chains from the same sample are listed, as sequenced in a study of human T cells and chemical hapten exposure. TCRdb passed the RACE reads through MiXCR, listing each CDR3 protein once. This table has about 68,000 distinct CDR3 sequences, approximately 11% appearing once. Time point meaning: pre-sensitization, week 0. Indicated treatment: therapeutic diphenylcyclopropenone sensitization with weekly scalp DPC. This material consisted of whole blood, taken in connection with sensitization to the hapten diphenylcyclopropenone (DPC). These receptors came from a woman aged 45-60 years with alopecia areata. Some clones in this sample may be carry-over from other donors' samples.

This clonotype was seen ten or more times. The chain carries TRBV19 and TRBJ2-7; 11 bases are a match to TRBD1. J was trimmed by 2 bases and V by 5 bases; bases with no gene match: 2. Germline lookup yields CDR1 LNHDA and CDR2 SQIVND (reference sequence). The CDR3 extends over 14 amino acids. The CDR3 is CASSWGQGAYEQYF. In DNA form, the CDR3 reads TGTGCCAGTAGTTGGGGACAGGGGGCCTACGAGCAGTACTTC.

The chain employs TRBV5-7 and TRBJ2-1; 8 bases line up with TRBD2. TRBV5-7 is an ORF, with its function uncertain. The ends lost 6 bases at V and 4 bases at J; junction bases unmatched: 12. The length of the CDR3 is 16 residues. CDR3 nucleotides: TGTGCCAGCACCGCAGGGTGGACTAGCCTTTACAATGAGCAGTTCTTC. The encoded protein is CASTAGWTSLYNEQFF.

This clonotype appeared many times. The V and J genes are TRBV7-9 and TRBJ2-7, with TRBD2 as a possible D gene (5 bases). CDR1 SEHNR and CDR2 FQNEAQ come from the germline V gene (reference sequence). V was cut by 4 bases and J by 3 bases, with 7 bases left in between. The CDR3 is 12 amino acids. The DNA for the CDR3 is TGTGCCAGCAGCTCCCGGGGCTACGAGCAGTACTTC. Protein: CASSSRGYEQYF.

J is TRBJ2-5 and V is TRBV7-2; 7 bases agree with TRBD2. CDR3 length: 17 residues. V was clipped by 1 base and J by 1 base; unmatched bases: 9. Germline loops: CDR1 SGHTA, CDR2 FQGNSA. CDR3 DNA: TGTGCCAGCAGCTTAGGCCCCTGGGGCGGGGGCCAAGAGACCCAGTACTTC. Translation: CASSLGPWGGGQETQYF. Together with reference TRBV7-2 and TRBJ2-5, the CDR3 gives the full variable domain: GAGVSQSPSNKVTEKGKDVELRCDPISGHTALYWYRQSLGQGLEFLIYFQGNSAPDKSGLPSDRFSAERTGGSVSTLTIQRTQQEDSAVYLCASSLGPWGGGQETQYFGPGTRLLVL.

The V gene is TRBV6-6, the J gene TRBJ2-1; D is undetermined. The ends were cut back, 3 bases at V and 6 bases at J, with 3 bases in the middle. The CDR3 has 11 amino acids. Germline CDR1 and CDR2: MNHNY and SVGAGI (reference sequence). CDR3 sequence reads: CASSYSNEQFF. In nucleotides, the CDR3 is TGTGCCAGCAGTTATTCCAATGAGCAGTTCTTC.

This clonotype has ten or more counts. The CDR3 sequence: CASSYSQGVNTEAFF. DNA for the CDR3: TGTGCCAGCAGTTACTCTCAGGGGGTGAACACTGAAGCTTTCTTT. The chain uses TRBV6-2 or TRBV6-3 and TRBJ1-1; 7 bases map to TRBD1. Per germline, CDR1 MNHEY and CDR2 SVGEGT. This CDR3 is built from 15 residues. The J segment lost 0 bases and the V segment lost 0 bases, leaving 1 base of the junction unmatched.

A few counts support this clonotype. V gene TRBV4-1 combines with J gene TRBJ2-1; D ambiguous. CDR1 MGHRA and CDR2 YSYEKL come from the germline V gene. Trimming shortened V by 0 bases and J by 6 bases, and 9 bases separated the two germline ends. CDR3 size: 14 residues. The CDR3, as DNA: TGCGCCAGCAGCCAAGATCCTGCAGGCAATGAGCAGTTCTTC. It encodes CASSQDPAGNEQFF.

This clonotype was found a few times. V usage is TRBV5-3 and J usage is TRBJ2-1; D is uncertain. TRBV5-3 is filed as an ORF, its function uncertain. This CDR3 comprises 14 residues. V lost 10 bases to trimming and J lost 9 bases, with 23 bases between them. For the CDR3, the DNA is TGTGCCGCGCGGCGCCGGGCCCCTTCGGGTGAGCAGTTCTTC. Translating it yields CAARRRAPSGEQFF.

The chain uses TRBV10-3 and TRBJ2-3; D may be TRBD1 (5 bases). The CDR3 sequence is 13 residues long. Trimming pared 4 bases from V and 6 bases from J, leaving 11 bases between. Germline CDR1 is ENHRY and CDR2 is SYGVKD. CDR3 residues: CAISVRARDTQYF. As DNA, the CDR3 is TGTGCCATCAGTGTCAGGGCGAGGGATACGCAGTATTTT.

CDR3 in amino acids: CASSLTAGGYEQYF. For the CDR3, the DNA is TGTGCCAGCAGCTTAACGGCAGGGGGCTACGAGCAGTACTTC. The chain employs TRBV7-3 and TRBJ2-7, with 7 bases lining up with TRBD1. V shed 0 bases and J 3 bases; nucleotides not matched to a gene: 2. The CDR3 consists of 14 residues. Germline V gene sequence: CDR1 SGHTA, CDR2 FQGTGA.

This clonotype has ten or more counts. The genes are TRBV28 and TRBJ2-7; 11 bases are a match to TRBD2. Looked up from germline, CDR1 is MDHEN and CDR2 is SYDVKM. This CDR3 contains 16 residues. V dropped 5 bases and J dropped 0; count of bases not matched to a gene: 6. The CDR3 region is CASSTKTSGASYEQYF. The CDR3 nucleotides read TGTGCCAGCAGTACCAAGACTAGCGGGGCCTCCTACGAGCAGTACTTC.

The chain recombines TRBV5-1 with TRBJ1-2; 7 bases are shared with TRBD1. Looked up from germline, CDR1 is SGHRS and CDR2 is YFSETQ. Losses at the gene ends were 4 bases for V and 4 bases for J; bases not matched to a gene: 10. The length of the CDR3 is 15 residues. The CDR3 nucleotides are TGCGCCAGCAGCCCGAGACAGGGAGAGGTCTATGGCTACACCTTC. Translated, it gives CASSPRQGEVYGYTF.

The chain employs TRBV18 and TRBJ2-5; D gene unclear. CDR1 KGHSH and CDR2 LQKENI come from the germline V gene. The CDR3 has 12 amino acids. Trimming stripped 1 base from V and 2 bases from J, with 2 bases between. CDR3 amino acids: CASSPQQETQYF. CDR3 bases: TGTGCCAGCTCACCACAACAAGAGACCCAGTACTTC.

This clonotype was recorded many times. The chain is built from TRBV29-1 and TRBJ1-4; TRBD1 is a possible D gene (6 bases). V was cut by 5 bases and J by 8 bases, with 12 bases left in between. Germline CDR1 is SQVTM and CDR2 is ANQGSEA. This CDR3 region has 12 residues. Here the CDR3 DNA reads TGCAGCGTTCGGACAGACGGGGAAAAACTGTTTTTT. Its translation is CSVRTDGEKLFF.

The gene calls are TRBV28 and TRBJ1-1; possibly TRBD1 for D (6 bases). V lost 6 bases and J lost 8, with 19 bases in between. The germline V gene has CDR1 MDHEN and CDR2 SYDVKM. The CDR3 extends over 14 amino acids. The CDR3 coding sequence is TGTGCCAGCAGAATATCATCCGGGACACAAGAAGCTTTCTTT. Protein: CASRISSGTQEAFF. Variable domain in full (rest from reference TRBV28 and TRBJ1-1): DVKVTQSSRYLVKRTGEKVFLECVQDMDHENMFWYRQDPGLGLRLIYFSYDVKMKEKGDIPEGYSVSREKKERFSLILESASTNQTSMYLCASRISSGTQEAFFGQGTRLTVV.

This clonotype was seen a handful of times. V and J are TRBV27 and TRBJ1-6; 8 bases line up with TRBD1. Germline V gives CDR1 MNHEY, CDR2 SMNVEV (reference sequence). The CDR3 extends over 15 amino acids. The junction had 2 bases not matched to a gene; V was cut back by 0 bases and J by 7 bases. The CDR3: CASSLSDRGNSPLHF. CDR3 nucleotide sequence: TGTGCCAGCAGTTTATCAGACAGGGGAAATTCACCCCTCCACTTT.